Listed below are T cell receptor beta chains from one sample, sequenced in a study of blood T cell repertoires in COVID-19. Generated by immunoSEQ multiplex PCR, the TCRdb table keeps only in-frame clones and is missing some. The sample shows some 46,000 clones, about 90% of them seen only once. The sample comprised peripheral blood. These receptors came from a man in his fifties or sixties with acute or convalescent COVID-19. Each CDR3 is given with its conserved first and last residue. A D gene is named only where the DNA matches it firmly. Size is stated for part of the rows, as once, few or many counts, or as a class when the clone is expanded.

>TRBJ1-4|TRBD1|.|TRBV18
CASSLLPRQGANEKLFF
TGTGCCAGCTCACTCCTCCCACGACAGGGGGCTAATGAAAAACTGTTTTTT
>TRBJ1-1|.|.|TRBV3-1/TRBV3-2
CASSQDFRNTEAFF
TGTGCCAGCAGCCAAGATTTCAGGAACACTGAAGCTTTCTTT
>TRBJ1-2|.|.|TRBV7-6
CASSRAPGDSYGYTF
TGTGCCAGCAGCCGGGCACCGGGGGATAGCTATGGCTACACCTTC
>TRBJ1-1|.|once|TRBV12-3/TRBV12-4
CASSLDVTEAFF
TGTGCCAGCAGCCTAGACGTCACTGAAGCTTTCTTT
>TRBJ2-3|.|.|TRBV7-9
CASSLAAGADTQYF
TGTGCCAGCAGCTTAGCCGCCGGAGCAGATACGCAGTATTTT
>TRBJ2-5|.|few|TRBV7-9
CASSSQTRETQYF
TGTGCCAGCAGTTCACAGACACGAGAGACCCAGTACTTC
>TRBJ1-2|TRBD1|.|TRBV5-8
CASSWGQYGYTF
TGTGCCAGCAGCTGGGGACAGTATGGCTACACCTTC
>TRBJ2-3|TRBD2|.|TRBV19
CASRRGTSPDTQYF
TGTGCCAGTAGGAGAGGGACTAGCCCAGATACGCAGTATTTT
>TRBJ1-3|.|few|TRBV19
CASSSRGNTIYF
TGTGCCAGTAGTTCGAGAGGAAACACCATATATTTT
>TRBJ1-1|TRBD1|.|TRBV9
CASSVEGGVAFF
TGTGCCAGCAGCGTAGAAGGGGGCGTAGCTTTCTTT
>TRBJ2-2|TRBD2|.|TRBV7-2
CASSLALAGGRGTGELFF
TGTGCCAGCAGCTTAGCACTAGCGGGGGGCCGAGGGACCGGGGAGCTGTTTTTT
>TRBJ2-1|.|.|TRBV7-2
CASSLAVSVEQFF
TGTGCCAGCAGCTTAGCGGTGAGCGTTGAGCAGTTCTTC
>TRBJ1-2|.|.|TRBV28
CASRFVGYTF
TGTGCCAGCAGATTCGTAGGCTACACCTTC
>TRBJ2-1|TRBD2|.|TRBV20-1
CSASKPGLAANNEQFF
TGCAGTGCTAGTAAACCGGGACTAGCGGCTAACAATGAGCAGTTCTTC
>TRBJ2-7|.|.|TRBV11-3
CASSFDTGLAYEQYF
TGTGCCAGCAGCTTCGACACCGGTCTCGCCTACGAGCAGTACTTC
>TRBJ2-5|TRBD2|.|TRBV6-1
CASSEFRLAGQETQYF
TGTGCCAGCAGTGAATTTAGACTAGCGGGCCAAGAGACCCAGTACTTC
>TRBJ2-3|TRBD1|.|TRBV11-2
CASSFGQASGADTQYF
TGTGCCAGCAGCTTCGGACAGGCCTCTGGGGCAGATACGCAGTATTTT
>TRBJ1-4|.|.|TRBV7-9
CASSLSGTSNEKLFF
TGTGCCAGCAGCTTATCCGGGACAAGTAATGAAAAACTGTTTTTT
>TRBJ2-7|TRBD1|.|TRBV6-2/TRBV6-3
CASSTPRGPKSYEQYF
TGTGCCAGCAGCACCCCCAGGGGGCCTAAATCCTACGAGCAGTACTTC
>TRBJ2-7|.|.|TRBV11-2
CASSLGLHSYEQYF
TGTGCCAGCAGCTTAGGACTACACTCCTACGAGCAGTACTTC
>TRBJ1-6|.|.|TRBV7-9
CAGDSDSPLHF
TGTGCCGGGGACTCCGATTCACCCCTCCACTTT
>TRBJ1-5|TRBD1|.|TRBV28
CASRPGQHYQPQHF
TGTGCCAGCAGGCCGGGACAGCACTATCAGCCCCAGCATTTT